The clone carrying this T cell receptor (beta chain) was detected ten times or more. The antigen is undetermined. MiXCR was run by TCRdb on the RT-PCR reads, yielding one entry per CDR3 protein. The data contain around 530,000 distinct CDR3 sequences, about 12% of them seen just once; the ten biggest clones take up around 9.6%. These data belong to a study of response to subunit inactivated influenza vaccine. The germline CDR1 and CDR2 sequences are MDHEN and SYDVKM. CDR3 length: 11 amino acids. Deletions cut 4 bases from V and 6 bases from J, with 7 bases between. Study-wide findings and caveats: Authors suggested each seasonal influenza vaccination recruits few new T cells.

The source is a man aged 50 or older who received an inactivated influenza vaccine. This specimen consisted of PBMCs from blood, obtained on the day of vaccination. The chain couples TRBV28 to TRBJ2-7, with unresolved D. CDR3 DNA sequence: TGTGCCAGCAGTTCGGTTGGCGAGCAGTACTTC. Amino acid sequence: CASSSVGEQYF.